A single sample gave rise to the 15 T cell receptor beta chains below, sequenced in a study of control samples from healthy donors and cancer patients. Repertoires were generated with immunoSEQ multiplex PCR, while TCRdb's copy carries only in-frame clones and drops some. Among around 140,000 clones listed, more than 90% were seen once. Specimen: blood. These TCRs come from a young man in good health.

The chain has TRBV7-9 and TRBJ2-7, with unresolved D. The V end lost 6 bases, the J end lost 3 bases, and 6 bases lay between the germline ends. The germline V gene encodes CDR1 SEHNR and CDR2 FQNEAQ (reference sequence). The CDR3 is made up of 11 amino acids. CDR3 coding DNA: TGTGCCAGCAGTACAAGCTACGAGCAGTACTTC. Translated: CASSTSYEQYF. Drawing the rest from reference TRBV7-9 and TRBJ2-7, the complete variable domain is DTGVSQNPRHKITKRGQNVTFRCDPISEHNRLYWYRQTLGQGPEFLTYFQNEAQLEKSRLLSDRFSAERPKGSFSTLEIQRTEQGDSAMYLCASSTSYEQYFGPGTRLTVT.

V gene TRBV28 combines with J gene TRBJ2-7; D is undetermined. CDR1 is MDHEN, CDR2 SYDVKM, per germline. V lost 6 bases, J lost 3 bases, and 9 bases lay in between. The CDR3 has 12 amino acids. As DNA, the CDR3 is TGTGCCAGCAGGGGAATAGGCTACGAGCAGTACTTC. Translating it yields CASRGIGYEQYF. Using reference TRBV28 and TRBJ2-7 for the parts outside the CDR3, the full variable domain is DVKVTQSSRYLVKRTGEKVFLECVQDMDHENMFWYRQDPGLGLRLIYFSYDVKMKEKGDIPEGYSVSREKKERFSLILESASTNQTSMYLCASRGIGYEQYFGPGTRLTVT.

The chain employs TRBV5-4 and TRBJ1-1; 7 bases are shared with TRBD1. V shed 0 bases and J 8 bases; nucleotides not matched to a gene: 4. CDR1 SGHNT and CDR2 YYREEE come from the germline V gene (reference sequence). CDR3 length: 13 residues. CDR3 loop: CASSLALDREAFF. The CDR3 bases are TGTGCCAGCAGCTTGGCCCTGGACAGGGAAGCTTTCTTT.

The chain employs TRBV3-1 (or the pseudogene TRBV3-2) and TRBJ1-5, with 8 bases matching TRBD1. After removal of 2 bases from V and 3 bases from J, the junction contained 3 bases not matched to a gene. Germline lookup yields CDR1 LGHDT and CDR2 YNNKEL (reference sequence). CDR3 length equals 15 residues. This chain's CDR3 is CASSQQGADNQPQHF. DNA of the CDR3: TGTGCCAGCAGCCAACAGGGGGCTGACAATCAGCCCCAGCATTTT.

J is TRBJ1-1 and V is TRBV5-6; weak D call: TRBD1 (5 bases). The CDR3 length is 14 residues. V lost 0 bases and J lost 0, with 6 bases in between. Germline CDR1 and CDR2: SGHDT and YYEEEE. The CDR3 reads CASSLGGVNTEAFF. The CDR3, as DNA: TGTGCCAGCAGCTTGGGGGGCGTGAACACTGAAGCTTTCTTT.

CDR3 in amino acids: CASSEGAGVGTEAFF. DNA of the CDR3: TGCGCCAGCAGTGAGGGGGCTGGCGTGGGCACTGAAGCTTTCTTT. This chain uses TRBV10-1 with TRBJ1-1, with TRBD1 as a possible D gene (5 bases). Germline lookup yields CDR1 WNHNN and CDR2 SYGVQD (reference sequence). This CDR3 has 15 residues. The V gene lost 2 bases and the J gene lost 4 bases, with 14 bases spanning the gap.

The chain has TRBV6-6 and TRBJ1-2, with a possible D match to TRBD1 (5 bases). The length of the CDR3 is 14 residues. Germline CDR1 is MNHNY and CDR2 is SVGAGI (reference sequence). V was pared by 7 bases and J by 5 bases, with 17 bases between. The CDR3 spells CASNLQEKTYGYTF. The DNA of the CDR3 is TGTGCCAGCAATTTACAGGAGAAAACGTATGGCTACACCTTC.

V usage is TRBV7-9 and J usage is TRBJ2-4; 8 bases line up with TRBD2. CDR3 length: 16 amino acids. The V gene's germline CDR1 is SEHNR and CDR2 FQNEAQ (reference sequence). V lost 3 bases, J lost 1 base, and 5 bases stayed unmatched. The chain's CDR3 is CASSFMGLEAKNIQYF. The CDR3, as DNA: TGTGCCAGCAGCTTTATGGGACTAGAGGCCAAAAACATTCAGTACTTC.

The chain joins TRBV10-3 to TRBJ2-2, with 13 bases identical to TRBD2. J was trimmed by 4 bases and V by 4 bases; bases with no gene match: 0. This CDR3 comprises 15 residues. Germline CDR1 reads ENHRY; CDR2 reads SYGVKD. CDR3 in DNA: TGTGCCATCAGTGGGACTAGCGGGGGCACCGGGGAGCTGTTTTTT. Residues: CAISGTSGGTGELFF.

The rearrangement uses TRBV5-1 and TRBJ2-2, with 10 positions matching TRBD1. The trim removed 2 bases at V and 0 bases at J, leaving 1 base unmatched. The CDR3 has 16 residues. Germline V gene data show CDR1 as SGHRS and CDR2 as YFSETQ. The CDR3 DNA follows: TGCGCCAGCAGCTTAGGGACAGGGGCGAACACCGGGGAGCTGTTTTTT. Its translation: CASSLGTGANTGELFF.

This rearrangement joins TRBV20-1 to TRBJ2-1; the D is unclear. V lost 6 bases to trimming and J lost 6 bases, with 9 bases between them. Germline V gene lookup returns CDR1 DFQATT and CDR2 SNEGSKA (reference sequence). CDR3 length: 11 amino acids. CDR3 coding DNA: TGCAGTGCGCCCGTATCCAATGAGCAGTTCTTC. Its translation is CSAPVSNEQFF.

CDR3 loop: CASSEGQGFIYGYTF. In nucleotides, the CDR3 is TGCGCCAGCAGCGAGGGACAGGGTTTTATCTATGGCTACACCTTC. The rearrangement joins TRBV5-1 to TRBJ1-2, with TRBD1 matching 9 bases. The CDR3 is 15 residues long. V dropped 4 bases and J dropped 4; count of bases not matched to a gene: 8. Germline V CDR1 and CDR2: SGHRS, YFSETQ.

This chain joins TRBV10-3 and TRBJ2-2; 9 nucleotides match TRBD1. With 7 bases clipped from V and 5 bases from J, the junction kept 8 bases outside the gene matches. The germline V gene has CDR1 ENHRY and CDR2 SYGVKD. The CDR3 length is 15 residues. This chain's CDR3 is CAINGQGTTTGELFF. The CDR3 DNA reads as TGTGCCATCAATGGACAGGGGACTACGACCGGGGAGCTGTTTTTT.

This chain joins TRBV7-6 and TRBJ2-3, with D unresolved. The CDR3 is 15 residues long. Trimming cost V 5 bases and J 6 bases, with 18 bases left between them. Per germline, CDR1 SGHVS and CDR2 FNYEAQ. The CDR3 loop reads CASSRSLVGHDTQYF. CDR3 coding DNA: TGTGCCAGCAGCCGGTCATTGGTGGGCCACGATACGCAGTATTTT.

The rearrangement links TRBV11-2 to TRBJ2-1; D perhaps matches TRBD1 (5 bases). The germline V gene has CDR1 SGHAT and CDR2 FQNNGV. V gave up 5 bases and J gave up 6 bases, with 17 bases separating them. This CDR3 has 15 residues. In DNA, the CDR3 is TGTGCCAGCAGCCCAGTAAGGGGAATCAGCAATGAGCAGTTCTTC. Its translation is CASSPVRGISNEQFF.